The next 28 T cell receptor beta chains were all read from a single sample in a study of T cell responses to AZD1222 COVID-19 vaccine. Profiled with immunoSEQ multiplex PCR; TCRdb holds only in-frame clones, not every one. The sample lists about 140,000 clones; roughly 92% were seen once. Sequenced material: peripheral blood, taken on day 0 of AZD1222 vaccination. The receptors derive from an adult in good health.

The chain combines TRBV6-5 with TRBJ2-1; D unresolved. CDR1 MNHEY and CDR2 SVGAGI come from the germline V gene. The CDR3 runs 12 residues. Trimming pared 6 bases from V and 12 bases from J, leaving 15 bases between. The CDR3 nucleotides are TGTGCCAGCAGCGCGGTGGGGTTAGGGCAGTTCTTC. Translating it yields CASSAVGLGQFF.

This chain joins TRBV27 and TRBJ1-1; D possibly corresponds to TRBD1 (5 bases). CDR3 length equals 14 residues. Trimming pared 7 bases from V and 4 bases from J, leaving 16 bases between. The V gene's germline CDR1 is MNHEY and CDR2 SMNVEV (reference sequence). CDR3 loop: CASNSLGRGTEAFF. The CDR3 bases are TGTGCCAGCAATTCGTTGGGGCGCGGCACTGAAGCTTTCTTT.

V usage is TRBV6-1 and J usage is TRBJ1-5, with D possibly being TRBD1 (6 bases). CDR3 size: 14 residues. Germline-derived CDR1 and CDR2 are MNHNS and SASEGT. The V end was cut by 3 bases, the J end by 11 bases, with 17 bases between. CDR3 residues: CASSETPLTGSQHF. The CDR3 nucleotides are TGTGCCAGCAGTGAGACCCCTTTGACAGGCTCCCAGCATTTT.

The chain carries TRBV6-5 and TRBJ1-1; D is perhaps TRBD1 (6 bases). From germline, CDR1 is MNHEY and CDR2 SVGAGI. Trimming cost V 4 bases and J 5 bases, with 14 bases left between them. The CDR3 consists of 14 residues. CDR3 region: CASSFTGSQTEAFF. The DNA of the CDR3 is TGTGCCAGCAGTTTCACAGGGAGTCAAACTGAAGCTTTCTTT.

The CDR3 nucleotides read TGTGCCACCAGCAGAGACAGAAATTCACCCCTCCACTTT. Translation gives CATSRDRNSPLHF. This chain connects TRBV15 to TRBJ1-6; D gene uncertain. Per the germline V gene, CDR1 is LNHNV and CDR2 is YYDKDF (reference sequence). V lost 0 bases to trimming and J lost 7 bases, with 4 bases between them. The CDR3 sequence is 13 residues long. Full variable domain (outside the CDR3, taken from reference TRBV15 and TRBJ1-6): DAMVIQNPRYQVTQFGKPVTLSCSQTLNHNVMYWYQQKSSQAPKLLFHYYDKDFNNEADTPDNFQSRRPNTSFCFLDIRSPGLGDTAMYLCATSRDRNSPLHFGNGTRLTVT.

V usage is TRBV7-2 and J usage is TRBJ1-1; D might be TRBD1 (5 bases). V gave up 5 bases and J gave up 2 bases, with 9 bases separating them. This CDR3 spans 13 amino acids. CDR1 and CDR2 (germline): SGHTA, FQGNSA. The CDR3 sequence is CASSRDANTEAFF. CDR3 nucleotides: TGTGCCAGCAGCCGGGACGCCAACACTGAAGCTTTCTTT.

V gene TRBV28 combines with J gene TRBJ1-5, with D perhaps matching TRBD1 (5 bases). Germline V gives CDR1 MDHEN, CDR2 SYDVKM. CDR3 length equals 15 residues. With 4 bases removed from V and 6 bases from J, the gap between germline ends came to 16 bases. The CDR3 loop is CASSSLGTRSQPQHF. In nucleotides, the CDR3 is TGTGCCAGCAGTTCTCTCGGGACGAGGAGTCAGCCCCAGCATTTT.

The rearrangement links TRBV24-1 to TRBJ2-1; 14 bases are a match to TRBD2. CDR3 length: 19 residues. The germline gives CDR1 KGHDR, CDR2 SFDVKD. After removal of 3 bases from V and 1 base from J, the junction contained 7 bases not matched to a gene. CDR3 residues: CATSDQGTSGGLSYNEQFF. The CDR3 coding sequence is TGTGCCACCAGTGATCAAGGGACTAGCGGGGGTTTGTCCTACAATGAGCAGTTCTTC.

The J gene is TRBJ2-1, the V gene TRBV10-3; 12 bases are shared with TRBD2. J was trimmed by 10 bases and V by 4 bases; bases with no gene match: 8. In germline, CDR1 is ENHRY, CDR2 SYGVKD. The CDR3 contains 15 residues. The CDR3 here is CAISAETSGSSEQFF. CDR3 coding DNA: TGTGCCATCAGTGCCGAGACTAGCGGGAGCAGCGAGCAGTTCTTC.

This chain uses TRBV5-1 with TRBJ1-6; 8 bases map to TRBD1. The CDR3 totals 15 residues. Trimming removed 2 bases from V and 9 bases from J; junction bases left unmatched: 7. Germline V gives CDR1 SGHRS, CDR2 YFSETQ. Here the CDR3 reads CASSLRQGAGSPLHF. The DNA of the CDR3 is TGCGCCAGCAGCTTAAGGCAGGGGGCGGGTTCACCCCTCCACTTT.

This rearrangement joins TRBV11-2 to TRBJ1-5; no reliable D call. This CDR3 spans 14 amino acids. The germline gives CDR1 SGHAT, CDR2 FQNNGV. Trimming cost V 5 bases and J 0 bases, with 8 bases left between them. CDR3 in amino acids: CASSISDSNQPQHF. CDR3 DNA sequence: TGTGCCAGCAGCATCAGCGATAGCAATCAGCCCCAGCATTTT.

This chain joins TRBV7-2 and TRBJ2-7; D is unresolved. Trimming took 5 bases from V and 2 from J, leaving 4 bases between them. The CDR3 length is 11 residues. CDR1 and CDR2 (germline): SGHTA, FQGNSA. DNA for the CDR3: TGTGCCAGCAGCCTTACCTACGAGCAGTACTTC. This codes for CASSLTYEQYF.

The chain carries TRBV2 and TRBJ1-1; TRBD1 agrees at 7 bases. CDR3 size: 14 residues. Germline CDR1 is SNHLY and CDR2 is FYNNEI. Trimming at V came to 7 bases and at J to 5 bases, leaving 10 bases not matched to a gene. The CDR3 region is CASNPQGPLTEAFF. The CDR3 region has the DNA TGTGCCAGCAACCCACAGGGGCCGTTGACTGAAGCTTTCTTT.

The chain couples TRBV13 to TRBJ1-5, with D maybe TRBD1 (6 bases). The CDR3 runs to 13 residues. Germline lookup yields CDR1 PRHDT and CDR2 FYEKMQ (reference sequence). V lost 5 bases to trimming and J lost 4 bases, with 9 bases between them. The CDR3 reads CASSTGTNQPQHF. In DNA form, the CDR3 reads TGTGCCAGCAGCACAGGGACTAATCAGCCCCAGCATTTT.

V is TRBV5-8 and J is TRBJ1-3; D remains unclear. Trimming removed 3 bases at V and 0 bases at J, with 13 bases between. Germline V CDR1 and CDR2: SGHTS, YDEGEE. The CDR3 consists of 16 residues. The CDR3 DNA follows: TGTGCCAGCAGCTCTGGCGTGTCCAGCTCTGGAAACACCATATATTTT. This codes for CASSSGVSSSGNTIYF.

CDR3 coding DNA: TGTGCAACGCAGGGTCTGGGGCTAGCGGGGACAGGGCAGTTCTTC. Residues: CATQGLGLAGTGQFF. The gene calls are TRBV6-5 and TRBJ2-1, with D possibly TRBD2 on 9 matching bases. Germline CDR1 reads MNHEY; CDR2 reads SVGAGI. The length of the CDR3 is 15 residues.

The rearrangement joins TRBV12-5 to TRBJ2-5, with 8 bases identical to TRBD1. The CDR3 sequence is 17 residues long. V shed 6 bases, J shed 3 bases, and the junction held 15 bases outside the gene matches. CDR1 and CDR2 (germline): LGHNT, FRNRAP. The CDR3, as DNA: TGTGCTAGTGGGAGAAGTGCAACCGGGACAGGAGAAGAGACCCAGTACTTC. It specifies CASGRSATGTGEETQYF.

The chain is built from TRBV21-1 and TRBJ2-3; the DNA was not compared with TRBD1, the D call given in the table. TRBV21-1 is tagged as a pseudogene. The CDR3 is made up of 18 amino acids. The CDR3 DNA sequence: TGTGCCAGCAGCTATTCCCCTAACAGGGGGCGGACCACAGATACGCAGTATTTT. This gives the protein CASSYSPNRGRTTDTQYF.

This sequence joins TRBV13 and TRBJ2-1; D remains ambiguous. Trimming left V 2 bases short and J 9 bases short, with 11 bases between. The CDR3 is 13 amino acids. The germline V gene encodes CDR1 PRHDT and CDR2 FYEKMQ (reference sequence). The CDR3 DNA follows: TGTGCCAGCAGCTTAAAGGGTCCGGTTGAGCAGTTCTTC. It encodes CASSLKGPVEQFF.

The chain carries TRBV24-1 and TRBJ2-1, with 13 bases identical to TRBD2. Losses at the gene ends were 3 bases for V and 1 base for J; bases not matched to a gene: 5. CDR3 size: 18 residues. Germline V gene lookup returns CDR1 KGHDR and CDR2 SFDVKD. CDR3 DNA sequence: TGTGCCACCAGTGATCCGGGACTAGCGGGATATTCCTACAATGAGCAGTTCTTC. Translation gives CATSDPGLAGYSYNEQFF.

A note on this clone: Lacking the conserved final phenylalanine or tryptophan, this CDR3 likely reflects a read error. No DNA is shown, since the ends of the CDR3 on it are uncertain; the CDR3 is the one TCRdb lists. The CDR3 is CASSEGSSPSL. The genes are TRBV6-1 and TRBJ1-1. Including both end residues, the CDR3 is 11 amino acids long. Germline assignment: CDR1 MNHNS and CDR2 SASEGT.

V gene TRBV5-1 combines with J gene TRBJ2-1, with a weak D call TRBD1 (6 bases). V lost 6 bases and J lost 11, with 27 bases in between. This CDR3 contains 16 residues. The germline CDR1 and CDR2 sequences are SGHRS and YFSETQ. CDR3 bases: TGCGCCAGCACTTCCCTAGGGGGAGCACTTACAATGAAGCAGTTCTTC. Amino acid sequence: CASTSLGGALTMKQFF.

This chain links TRBV5-6 with TRBJ2-7; D possibly corresponds to TRBD1 (5 bases). The germline V gene has CDR1 SGHDT and CDR2 YYEEEE. The CDR3 consists of 14 residues. V was shortened by 4 bases and J by 7 bases, with 18 bases between the two germline ends. The CDR3 reads CASSAKTPPGEQYF. The CDR3 DNA reads as TGTGCCAGCAGCGCTAAGACTCCCCCAGGGGAGCAGTACTTC. The whole variable domain, remainder taken from reference TRBV5-6 and TRBJ2-7, is DAGVTQSPTHLIKTRGQQVTLRCSPKSGHDTVSWYQQALGQGPQFIFQYYEEEERQRGNFPDRFSGHQFPNYSSELNVNALLLGDSALYLCASSAKTPPGEQYFGPGTRLTVT.

The chain couples TRBV3-1 (or the pseudogene TRBV3-2) to TRBJ1-5; 8 nucleotides line up with TRBD1. The CDR3 is 15 amino acids. Germline V CDR1 and CDR2: LGHDT, YNNKEL (reference sequence). V trimming: 3 bases; J trimming: 6 bases; junction bases outside the gene matches: 7. The CDR3 loop is CASSHDRTGSQPQHF. DNA for the CDR3: TGTGCCAGCAGCCATGATCGGACAGGGAGTCAGCCCCAGCATTTT.

The rearrangement joins TRBV5-1 to TRBJ2-6, with a tentative D call TRBD1 (5 bases). The CDR3 loop spans 16 amino acids. Germline-derived CDR1 and CDR2 are SGHRS and YFSETQ. V gave up 2 bases and J gave up 0 bases, with 9 bases separating them. The DNA for the CDR3 is TGCGCCAGCAGCTTAACAGGCTCCTCTGGGGCCAACGTCCTGACTTTC. This gives the protein CASSLTGSSGANVLTF.

This chain joins TRBV24-1 and TRBJ2-7, with D perhaps matching TRBD1 (6 bases). This CDR3 has 14 residues. The V and J ends lost 4 bases and 4 bases respectively, with 13 bases between them. Germline V CDR1 and CDR2: KGHDR, SFDVKD. The CDR3 region is CATSESDRRYEQYF. CDR3 sequence (DNA): TGTGCCACCAGTGAATCCGACAGGCGTTACGAGCAGTACTTC.

This clone showed up just once. The chain has TRBV28 and TRBJ2-1, with D unclear. V was pared by 0 bases and J by 9 bases, with 3 bases between. The CDR3 spans 11 residues. CDR1 is MDHEN, CDR2 SYDVKM, per germline. This chain's CDR3 is CASSLWREQFF. In DNA, the CDR3 is TGTGCCAGCAGTTTATGGCGTGAGCAGTTCTTC.

This chain connects TRBV28 to TRBJ2-1; D remains unclear. V gave up 5 bases and J gave up 4 bases, with 9 bases separating them. From germline, CDR1 is MDHEN and CDR2 SYDVKM. The CDR3 length is 13 residues. CDR3 DNA sequence: TGTGCCAGCAGTATTCAAAAGTACAATGAGCAGTTCTTC. As protein: CASSIQKYNEQFF.